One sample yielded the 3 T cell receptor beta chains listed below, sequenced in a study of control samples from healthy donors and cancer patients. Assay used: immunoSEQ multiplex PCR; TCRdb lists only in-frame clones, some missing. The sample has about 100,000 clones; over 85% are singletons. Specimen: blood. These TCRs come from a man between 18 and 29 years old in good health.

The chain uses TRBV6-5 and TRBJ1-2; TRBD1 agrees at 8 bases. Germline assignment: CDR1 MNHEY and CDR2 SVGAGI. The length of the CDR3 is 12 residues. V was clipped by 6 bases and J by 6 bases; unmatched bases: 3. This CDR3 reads CASRETGDGYTF. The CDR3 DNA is TGTGCCAGCAGGGAGACAGGGGATGGCTACACCTTC.

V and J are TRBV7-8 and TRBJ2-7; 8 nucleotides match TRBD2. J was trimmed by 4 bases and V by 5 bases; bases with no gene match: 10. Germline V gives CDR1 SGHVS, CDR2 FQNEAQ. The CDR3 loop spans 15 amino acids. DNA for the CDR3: TGTGCCAGCAGCCCTAGCGGGTACGGGCAGTACGAGCAGTACTTC. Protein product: CASSPSGYGQYEQYF.

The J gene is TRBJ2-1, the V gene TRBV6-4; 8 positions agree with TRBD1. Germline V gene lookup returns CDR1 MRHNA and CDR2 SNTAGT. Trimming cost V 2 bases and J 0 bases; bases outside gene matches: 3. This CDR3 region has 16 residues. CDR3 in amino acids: CASSDADRGSYNEQFF. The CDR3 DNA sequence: TGTGCCAGCAGTGACGCCGACAGGGGCTCCTACAATGAGCAGTTCTTC.